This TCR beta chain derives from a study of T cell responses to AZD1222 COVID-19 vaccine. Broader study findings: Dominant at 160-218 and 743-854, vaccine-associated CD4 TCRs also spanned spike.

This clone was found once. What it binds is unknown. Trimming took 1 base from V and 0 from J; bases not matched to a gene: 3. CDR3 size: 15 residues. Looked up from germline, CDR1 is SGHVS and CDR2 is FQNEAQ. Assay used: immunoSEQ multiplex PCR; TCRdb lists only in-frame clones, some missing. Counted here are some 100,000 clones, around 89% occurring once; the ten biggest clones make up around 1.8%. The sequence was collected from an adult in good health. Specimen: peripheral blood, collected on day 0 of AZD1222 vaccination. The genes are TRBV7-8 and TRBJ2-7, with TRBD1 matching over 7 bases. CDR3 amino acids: CASSLGQGISYEQYF. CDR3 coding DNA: TGTGCCAGCAGCTTAGGACAGGGAATCTCCTACGAGCAGTACTTC.